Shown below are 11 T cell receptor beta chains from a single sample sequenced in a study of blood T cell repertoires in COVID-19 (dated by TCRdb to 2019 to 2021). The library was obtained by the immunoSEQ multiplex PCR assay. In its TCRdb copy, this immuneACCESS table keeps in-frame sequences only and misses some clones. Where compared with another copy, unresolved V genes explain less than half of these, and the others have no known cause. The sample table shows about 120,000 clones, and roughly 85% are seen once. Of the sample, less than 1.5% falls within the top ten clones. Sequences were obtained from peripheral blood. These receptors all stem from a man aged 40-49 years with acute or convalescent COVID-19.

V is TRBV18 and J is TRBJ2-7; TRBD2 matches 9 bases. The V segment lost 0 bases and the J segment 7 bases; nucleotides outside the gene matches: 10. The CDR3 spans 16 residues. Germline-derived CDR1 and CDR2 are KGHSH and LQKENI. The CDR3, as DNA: TGTGCCAGCTCACCACCGAGTCTAGCGGGAATAGGGGAGCAGTACTTC. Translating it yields CASSPPSLAGIGEQYF.

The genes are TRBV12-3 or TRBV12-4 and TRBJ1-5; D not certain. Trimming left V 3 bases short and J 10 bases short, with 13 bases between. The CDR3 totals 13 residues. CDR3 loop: CASSFRGSGPQHF. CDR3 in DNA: TGTGCCAGCAGTTTCCGGGGATCGGGTCCCCAGCATTTT.

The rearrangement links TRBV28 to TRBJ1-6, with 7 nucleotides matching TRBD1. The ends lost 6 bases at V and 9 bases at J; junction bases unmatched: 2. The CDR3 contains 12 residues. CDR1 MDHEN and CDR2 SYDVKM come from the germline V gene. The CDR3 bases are TGTGCCAGCAGGGGGGACAGTTCACCCCTCCACTTT. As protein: CASRGDSSPLHF.

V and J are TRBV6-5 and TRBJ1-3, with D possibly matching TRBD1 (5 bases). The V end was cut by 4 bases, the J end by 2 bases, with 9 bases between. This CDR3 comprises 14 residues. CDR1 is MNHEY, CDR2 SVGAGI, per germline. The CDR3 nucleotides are TGTGCCAGCAGTTCTTTGGGGCCTGGAAACACCATATATTTT. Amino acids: CASSSLGPGNTIYF.

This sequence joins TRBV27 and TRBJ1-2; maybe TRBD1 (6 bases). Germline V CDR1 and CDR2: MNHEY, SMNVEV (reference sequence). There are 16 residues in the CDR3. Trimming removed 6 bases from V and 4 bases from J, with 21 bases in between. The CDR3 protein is CASSHRETGSVYGYTF. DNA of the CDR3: TGTGCCAGCAGCCACCGAGAGACAGGATCAGTCTATGGCTACACCTTC.

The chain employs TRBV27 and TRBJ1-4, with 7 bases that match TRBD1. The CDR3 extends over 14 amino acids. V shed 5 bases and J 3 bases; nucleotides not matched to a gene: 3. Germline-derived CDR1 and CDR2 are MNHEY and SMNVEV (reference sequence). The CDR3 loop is CASSRDRANEKLFF. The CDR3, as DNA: TGTGCCAGCAGTAGGGACAGAGCTAATGAAAAACTGTTTTTT.

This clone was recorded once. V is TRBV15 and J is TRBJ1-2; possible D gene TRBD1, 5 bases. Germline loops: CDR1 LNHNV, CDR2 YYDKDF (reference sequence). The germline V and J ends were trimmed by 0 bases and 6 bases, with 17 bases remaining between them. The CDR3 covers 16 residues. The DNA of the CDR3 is TGTGCCACCAGCAGAGATTACGTAGGGGCAAGGAATGGCTACACCTTC. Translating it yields CATSRDYVGARNGYTF.

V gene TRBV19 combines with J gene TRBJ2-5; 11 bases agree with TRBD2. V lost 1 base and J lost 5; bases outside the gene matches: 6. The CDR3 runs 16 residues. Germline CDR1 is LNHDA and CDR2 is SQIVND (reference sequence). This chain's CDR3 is CASSIALAGGRETQYF. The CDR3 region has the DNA TGTGCCAGTAGTATAGCGCTAGCGGGGGGCCGGGAGACCCAGTACTTC.

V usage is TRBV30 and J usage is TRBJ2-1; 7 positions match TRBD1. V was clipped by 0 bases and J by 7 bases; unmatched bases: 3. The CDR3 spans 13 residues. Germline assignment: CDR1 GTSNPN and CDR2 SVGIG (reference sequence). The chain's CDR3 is CAWSVLRGNEQFF. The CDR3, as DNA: TGTGCCTGGAGTGTACTCAGGGGGAATGAGCAGTTCTTC.

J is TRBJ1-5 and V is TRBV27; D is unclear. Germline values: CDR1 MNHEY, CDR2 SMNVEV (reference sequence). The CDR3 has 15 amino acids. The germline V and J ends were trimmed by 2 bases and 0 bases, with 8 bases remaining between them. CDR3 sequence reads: CASSLGRHSNQPQHF. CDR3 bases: TGTGCCAGCAGTTTAGGGAGACATAGCAATCAGCCCCAGCATTTT.

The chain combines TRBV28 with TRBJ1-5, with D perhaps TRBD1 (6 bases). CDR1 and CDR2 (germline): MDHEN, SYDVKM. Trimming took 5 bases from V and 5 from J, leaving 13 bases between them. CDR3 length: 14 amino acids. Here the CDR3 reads CASSPGQTHQPQHF. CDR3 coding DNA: TGTGCCAGCAGTCCAGGACAGACCCATCAGCCCCAGCATTTT.